The T cell receptor (beta chain) described here comes from a study of patients and donors after allogeneic stem cell transplantation. TCRdb fed the RT-PCR reads into MiXCR, producing one record per CDR3 protein. Among roughly 180,000 distinct CDR3 sequences listed, 40% to 45% were seen once. This TCR was sampled from a human donor who was either an allogeneic HSCT recipient or a stem cell or donor lymphocyte infusion donor (not recorded which). It is not recorded whose cells these are; they may come from a transplant donor. The sequencing sample was made of blood, either unsorted or a sorted T cell fraction (not recorded which).

Here the CDR3 reads CASRIPWTGGTEAFF. The CDR3, as DNA: TGTGCCAGCAGGATACCCTGGACAGGGGGCACTGAAGCTTTCTTT. This chain links TRBV12-3 or TRBV12-4 with TRBJ1-1, with 10 bases identical to TRBD1. This CDR3 spans 15 amino acids. V lost 6 bases to trimming and J lost 4 bases; unmatched junction nucleotides: 8.